Following are 5 T cell receptor beta chains from one sample sequenced in a study. In TCRdb, the 5' RACE reads were re-called with MiXCR into one record per CDR3 protein. There are around 50,000 distinct CDR3 sequences in the sample; roughly 18% occur only once, and approximately 2.1% lies in the top ten. Sequences were obtained from naive CD4+ T cells sorted from blood. As to subset: naive CD4+ T cells, CD4+CD45RA+CD25-. The receptors stem from a female donor with breast cancer.

About this clonotype itself: One junction end does not reproduce the germline sequence, and a read error may be involved. The V call is TRBV10-1, the J call TRBJ2-1; D may match TRBD1 or TRBD2 (5 bases each). Looked up from germline, CDR1 is WNHNN and CDR2 is SYGVQD (reference sequence). The CDR3 extends over 13 amino acids. The CDR3 DNA is TGCGCCTGCAGTAGGGACCCAAACAATGAGCAGTTCTTC. This gives the protein CACSRDPNNEQFF.

This chain joins TRBV29-1 and TRBJ1-1; 8 nucleotides agree with TRBD1. The CDR3 has 13 amino acids. J gave up 3 bases and V 5 bases, and 5 bases lay outside the gene matches. From germline, CDR1 is SQVTM and CDR2 ANQGSEA. The CDR3 DNA reads TGCAGCGTTCTACAGGGGGGGGACACTGAAGCTTTCTTT. It translates to CSVLQGGDTEAFF.

A note on this clonotype: Since a much larger clone is just one base distant, this may be a read error. CDR3 DNA: TGTGCCAGCAGCGGCCTTGATCAGCACCAGCATTTT. Residues: CASSGLDQHQHF. The J gene is TRBJ1-5, the V gene TRBV6-5; D is uncertain. The CDR3 contains 12 residues. Germline CDR1 MNHEY, CDR2 SVGAGI.

J is TRBJ1-1 and V is TRBV7-2; tentatively, D is TRBD1 (5 bases). Trimming removed 4 bases at V and 0 bases at J, with 15 bases between. Looked up from germline, CDR1 is SGHTA and CDR2 is FQGNSA. The CDR3 length is 16 residues. The CDR3 region is CASSSRTSFMNTEAFF. In DNA form, the CDR3 reads TGTGCCAGCAGCTCCCGGACATCCTTCATGAACACTGAAGCTTTCTTT.

This clonotype was seen more than once but under ten times. The chain recombines TRBV30 with TRBJ2-7, with D possibly TRBD2 on 5 matching bases. Germline CDR1 and CDR2: GTSNPN and SVGIG (reference sequence). The V gene lost 3 bases and the J gene lost 7 bases, with 16 bases spanning the gap. The CDR3 has 13 amino acids. CDR3 region: CAWRKQPGVEQYF. CDR3 sequence (DNA): TGTGCCTGGAGAAAACAGCCCGGGGTGGAGCAGTACTTC.